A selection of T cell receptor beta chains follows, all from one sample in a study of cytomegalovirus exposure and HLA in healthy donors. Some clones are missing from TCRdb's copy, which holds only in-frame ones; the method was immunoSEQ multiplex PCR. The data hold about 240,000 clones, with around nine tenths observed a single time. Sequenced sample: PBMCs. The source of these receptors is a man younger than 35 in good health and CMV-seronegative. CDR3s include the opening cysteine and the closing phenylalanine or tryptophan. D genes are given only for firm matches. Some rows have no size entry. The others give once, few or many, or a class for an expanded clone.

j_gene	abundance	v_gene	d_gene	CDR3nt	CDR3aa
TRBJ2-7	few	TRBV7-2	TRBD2	TGTGCCAGCAGCCGAACCGGACTAGCGGGAGGATACGAGCAGTACTTC	CASSRTGLAGGYEQYF
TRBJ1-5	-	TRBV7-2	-	TGTGCCAGCAGCTCAAACAATCAGCCCCAGCATTTT	CASSSNNQPQHF
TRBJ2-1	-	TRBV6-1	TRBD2	TGTGCCAGCAGTGGGACTAGTCGGCAGGAGCAGTTCTTC	CASSGTSRQEQFF
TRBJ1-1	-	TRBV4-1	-	TGCGCCAGCAGCCAGCAGGGGATTGAAGCTTTCTTT	CASSQQGIEAFF
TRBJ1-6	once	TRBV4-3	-	TGCGCCAGCAGCCAAGGATCTGGAGATATGTGGAATTCACCCCTCCACTTT	CASSQGSGDMWNSPLHF
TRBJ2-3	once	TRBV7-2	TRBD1	TGTGCCAGCAGCATCGGAGCGGACAGGGGCCCAGATACGCAGTATTTT	CASSIGADRGPDTQYF
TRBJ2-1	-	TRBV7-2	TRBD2	TGTGCCAGCAGCGCCACTAGCGTCTCCTACAATGAGCAGTTCTTC	CASSATSVSYNEQFF
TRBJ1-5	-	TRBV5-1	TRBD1	TGCGCCAGCAGCTTAACAGGGGGAAGGATCAATCAGCCCCAGCATTTT	CASSLTGGRINQPQHF
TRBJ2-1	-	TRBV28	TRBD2	TGTGCCAGCAGTTTATGGGCGGGAGGGAATGAGCAGTTCTTC	CASSLWAGGNEQFF
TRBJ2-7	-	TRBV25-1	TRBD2	TGTGCCAGCAGTGAATCCCAAGCGGGAGGGCCCGACGAGCAGTACTTC	CASSESQAGGPDEQYF